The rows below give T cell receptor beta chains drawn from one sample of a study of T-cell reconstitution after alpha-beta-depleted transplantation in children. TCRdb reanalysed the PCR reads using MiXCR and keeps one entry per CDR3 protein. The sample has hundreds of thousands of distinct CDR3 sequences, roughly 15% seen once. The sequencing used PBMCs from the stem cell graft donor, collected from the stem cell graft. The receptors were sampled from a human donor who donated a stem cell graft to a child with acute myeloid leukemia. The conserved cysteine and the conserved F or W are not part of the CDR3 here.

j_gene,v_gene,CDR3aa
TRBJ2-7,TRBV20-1,SASGGGYEQY
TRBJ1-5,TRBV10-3,AISEGGGNQPQH
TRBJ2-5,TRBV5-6,ASSLPFEGRAKTQY
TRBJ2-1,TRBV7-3,ASSLNHYNEQF
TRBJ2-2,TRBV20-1,SARDGGTSGSGGELF
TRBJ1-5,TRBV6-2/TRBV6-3,ASSISGDQPQH
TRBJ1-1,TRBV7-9,ASSLEQGMLTEAF
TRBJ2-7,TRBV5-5,ASSSDSSYEQY
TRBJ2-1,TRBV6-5,ASSYTGGKHEQF
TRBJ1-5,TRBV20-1,SARDPDRGGQPQH
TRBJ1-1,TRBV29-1,SVATGLNTEAF
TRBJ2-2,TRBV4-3,ASSQNRGNTGELF
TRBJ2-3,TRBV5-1,ASSPGQGDTDTQY
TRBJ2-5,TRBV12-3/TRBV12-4,ASSAGTSQETQY
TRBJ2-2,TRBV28,ASSLDIAAVNTGELF
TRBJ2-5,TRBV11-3,ASSPAEASDQETQY
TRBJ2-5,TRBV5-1,ASSLGLFRDTQETQY
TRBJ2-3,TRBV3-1,ASSPRRGGTDTQY
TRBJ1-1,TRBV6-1,ASREDQGFTEAF
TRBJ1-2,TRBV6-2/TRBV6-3,ASSSSDRGLYGYT
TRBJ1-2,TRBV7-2,ASSSNPTARLQSYT
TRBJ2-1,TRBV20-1,SARKTGRRDEQF
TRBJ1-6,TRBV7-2,ASSLESQGRSPLH
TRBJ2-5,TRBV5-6,ASSLGGNGETQY
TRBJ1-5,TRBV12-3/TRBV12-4,ASSFGRAQPQH
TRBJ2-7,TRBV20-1,SARPMAGGRGGSSYEQY
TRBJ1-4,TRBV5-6,ASSLGSGGSTTNEKLF
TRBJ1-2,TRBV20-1,SARLGRGYT
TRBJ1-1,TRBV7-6,ASSPFAGLGTEAF
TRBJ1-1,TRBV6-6,ASKGLMNTEAF
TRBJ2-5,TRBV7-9,ASSSEVETQY
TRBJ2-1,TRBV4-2,ASSPQESNEQF